Each of the 32 T cell receptor beta chains below was sequenced from the same sample in a study of identical twins. TCRdb reprocessed the 5' RACE reads with MiXCR, giving one entry per CDR3 protein. Counted here are 1.5 million to 2 million distinct CDR3 sequences, 25% to 35% occurring once; the ten biggest clones make up roughly 0.3%. Sequenced material: cord blood. These receptors all come from a newborn girl in good health.

The V and J genes are TRBV6-1 and TRBJ1-4, with TRBD1 matching 8 bases. This CDR3 has 16 residues. Germline loops: CDR1 MNHNS, CDR2 SASEGT. V was pared by 6 bases and J by 7 bases, with 13 bases of the junction left unmatched. Written as DNA, the CDR3 is TGTGCCAGCAGACGAAAAGGGACGGACAGGGCTGAAAAACTGTTTTTT. This codes for CASRRKGTDRAEKLFF.

This clonotype was counted ten times or more. J is TRBJ1-4 and V is TRBV4-2; D unclear. CDR1 is LGHNA, CDR2 YNFKEQ, per germline. The CDR3 covers 14 residues. V gave up 1 base and J gave up 4 bases, with 7 bases separating them. Here the CDR3 reads CASSQVDLNEKLFF. The CDR3, as DNA: TGTGCCAGCAGCCAAGTGGACCTTAATGAAAAACTGTTTTTT.

This clonotype was seen more than once but under ten times. The chain carries TRBV20-1 and TRBJ2-3, with 13 bases that match TRBD2. This CDR3 comprises 15 residues. The germline V gene encodes CDR1 DFQATT and CDR2 SNEGSKA (reference sequence). J gave up 5 bases and V 0 bases, and 2 bases lay outside the gene matches. CDR3 coding DNA: TGCAGTGCTAGAGATACTAGCGGGAGGGGAGATACGCAGTATTTT. Protein sequence: CSARDTSGRGDTQYF.

With regard to this clonotype: One junction end does not reproduce the germline sequence, and a read error may be involved. The V and J genes are TRBV2 and TRBJ2-1; 8 bases are shared with TRBD1. This CDR3 is built from 15 residues. CDR1 is SNHLY and CDR2 is FYNNEI in the germline V gene. CDR3 sequence: CASREGQGGYNEQFF. The CDR3 DNA follows: TGTGCCAGCAGGGAAGGACAGGGAGGATACAATGAGCAGTTCTTC.

In its sample, this clonotype was seen many times. The V gene is TRBV27, the J gene TRBJ2-1; D gene unclear. Germline CDR1 MNHEY, CDR2 SMNVEV (reference sequence). This CDR3 has 8 amino acids. V was shortened by 6 bases and J by 10 bases, with 1 base between the two germline ends. The CDR3 sequence: CASSEQFF. The CDR3 DNA follows: TGTGCCAGCAGCGAGCAGTTCTTC.

This clonotype was observed a handful of times. V usage is TRBV5-1 and J usage is TRBJ2-7, with a possible D match to TRBD1 (6 bases). CDR1 and CDR2 from the germline V gene are SGHRS and YFSETQ. Between the trimmed V and J ends, which lost 3 bases and 2 bases, there was a span of 12 bases. This CDR3 comprises 14 residues. CDR3: CASSSDRPTYEQYF. CDR3 nucleotide sequence: TGCGCCAGCAGCTCCGACAGGCCTACCTACGAGCAGTACTTC.

The chain combines TRBV20-1 with TRBJ1-1; possibly TRBD1 for D (6 bases). The CDR3 extends over 15 amino acids. V dropped 5 bases and J dropped 5 bases, with 21 bases sitting between them. Germline CDR1 reads DFQATT; CDR2 reads SNEGSKA (reference sequence). The CDR3 DNA is TGCAGTGCTGGGTCAGTCGGCAGGGGAGGAACTGAAGCTTTCTTT. Translation: CSAGSVGRGGTEAFF.

This clonotype showed up many times. A much larger clone differs from this one at a single base, so this may be a read error. The chain uses TRBV9 and TRBJ1-2; D ambiguous. Per the germline V gene, CDR1 is SGDLS and CDR2 is YYNGEE. The CDR3 totals 11 residues. V lost 0 bases to trimming and J lost 3 bases, with 0 bases between them. CDR3 sequence (DNA): TGTGCCAGCAGCGTAGACTATGGCTACACCTTC. It translates to CASSVDYGYTF.

The V gene is TRBV6-1, the J gene TRBJ1-6; D might be TRBD1 (5 bases). Germline V gives CDR1 MNHNS, CDR2 SASEGT. The CDR3 sequence is 15 residues long. V was pared by 6 bases and J by 7 bases, with 16 bases between. CDR3 bases: TGTGCCAGCAGCCCCCCGGGACTGAGAAATTCACCCCTCCACTTT. Residues: CASSPPGLRNSPLHF.

This chain connects TRBV4-2 to TRBJ2-5; TRBD2 aligns across 8 bases. Germline loops: CDR1 LGHNA, CDR2 YNFKEQ. Trimming at V came to 4 bases and at J to 5 bases, leaving 6 bases not matched to a gene. CDR3 length equals 14 residues. Written as DNA, the CDR3 is TGTGCCAGCAGCCTTAGCGGGGCCCCGGAGACCCAGTACTTC. As protein: CASSLSGAPETQYF.

This clonotype was seen just once. A much larger clone is a single base away; this may be a read error. The gene calls are TRBV20-1 and TRBJ2-7; a weak D match, TRBD1 (6 bases). V was clipped by 8 bases and J by 6 bases, with 14 bases between them. The CDR3 loop spans 11 amino acids. Germline V lookup: CDR1 DFQATT, CDR2 SNEGSKA (reference sequence). DNA for the CDR3: TGCAGTACCAACAGGGCCTGCGAGCAGTACTTC. Protein sequence: CSTNRACEQYF.

CDR3 amino acids: CASSFRGLGTGNTEAFF. The CDR3 DNA follows: TGTGCCAGCAGTTTTAGAGGGTTGGGGACAGGGAACACTGAAGCTTTCTTT. This chain uses TRBV12-3 or TRBV12-4 with TRBJ1-1, with 8 bases that match TRBD1. V lost 3 bases to trimming and J lost 1 base; unmatched junction nucleotides: 10. The CDR3 consists of 17 residues.

The rearrangement uses TRBV7-9 and TRBJ1-5; a possible D gene is TRBD1 (6 bases). The CDR3 extends over 18 amino acids. V was shortened by 0 bases and J by 5 bases, with 20 bases between the two germline ends. Germline loops: CDR1 SEHNR, CDR2 FQNEAQ (reference sequence). In DNA, the CDR3 is TGTGCCAGCAGCTTAGCGCCGCGACAGGCATTGGGGGATCAGCCCCAGCATTTT. Translating it yields CASSLAPRQALGDQPQHF.

The chain uses TRBV15 and TRBJ2-3, with 7 bases matching TRBD1. With V trimmed by 1 base and J by 3 bases, 13 bases remained unmatched. The CDR3 length is 18 residues. Germline loops: CDR1 LNHNV, CDR2 YYDKDF (reference sequence). CDR3 protein: CATSRGYAEDRRTDTQYF. The CDR3 DNA reads as TGTGCCACCAGCAGAGGGTATGCAGAGGACAGGCGAACAGATACGCAGTATTTT. The whole variable domain, filled in from reference TRBV15 and TRBJ2-3, reads DAMVIQNPRYQVTQFGKPVTLSCSQTLNHNVMYWYQQKSSQAPKLLFHYYDKDFNNEADTPDNFQSRRPNTSFCFLDIRSPGLGDTAMYLCATSRGYAEDRRTDTQYFGPGTRLTVL.

The chain combines TRBV25-1 with TRBJ2-4, with TRBD2 matching 13 bases. The J call may be faulty, since TRBJ2-7 better matches the DNA end. Germline V CDR1 and CDR2: MGHDK, SYGVNS. CDR3 size: 15 residues. The CDR3 DNA sequence: TGTGCCAGCAGTGACGGGACTAGCGGGAAACACGAGCAGTACTTC. Protein product: CASSDGTSGKHEQYF.

The chain's CDR3 is CASSFPGLAGGSLYEQYF. The CDR3 DNA reads TGTGCCAGCAGTTTCCCGGGACTAGCGGGAGGGTCCCTCTACGAGCAGTACTTC. The chain employs TRBV27 and TRBJ2-7, with TRBD2 matching 16 bases. V dropped 3 bases and J dropped 3; count of bases not matched to a gene: 8. CDR3 size: 18 residues. CDR1 is MNHEY and CDR2 is SMNVEV in the germline V gene (reference sequence).

The chain couples TRBV30 to TRBJ1-2; D may be TRBD1 (5 bases). CDR1 and CDR2 (germline): GTSNPN, SVGIG (reference sequence). Trimming left V 3 bases short and J 6 bases short, with 11 bases between. The CDR3 extends over 12 amino acids. The chain's CDR3 is CAWSRDRDGYTF. Here the CDR3 DNA reads TGTGCCTGGAGCCGGGACCGAGATGGCTACACCTTC.

This clonotype was recorded many times. This rearrangement joins TRBV29-1 to TRBJ2-3; TRBD1 is a possible D gene (5 bases). The V gene's germline CDR1 is SQVTM and CDR2 ANQGSEA. Trimming took 5 bases from V and 3 from J, leaving 21 bases between them. CDR3 length: 16 amino acids. The CDR3 nucleotides are TGCAGCGTTTACCCGACAGTCAGGGTATCGACAGATACGCAGTATTTT. It encodes CSVYPTVRVSTDTQYF.

This clonotype was observed a handful of times. The chain joins TRBV29-1 to TRBJ1-2; no clear D. Trimming removed 0 bases from V and 9 bases from J, with 5 bases in between. The germline V gene encodes CDR1 SQVTM and CDR2 ANQGSEA. CDR3 length equals 10 residues. The CDR3 sequence is CSVEDTRYTF. CDR3 nucleotides: TGCAGCGTTGAAGACACCCGCTACACCTTC.

The V gene is TRBV6-6, the J gene TRBJ1-5; 11 nucleotides match TRBD1. The germline CDR1 and CDR2 sequences are MNHNY and SVGAGI (reference sequence). The CDR3 loop spans 15 amino acids. Trimming cost V 6 bases and J 4 bases; bases outside gene matches: 5. CDR3 sequence (DNA): TGTGCCAGCAGACGCGGGGACAGGGGGAATCAGCCCCAGCATTTT. This encodes CASRRGDRGNQPQHF.

V usage is TRBV20-1 and J usage is TRBJ2-3, with unresolved D. With 4 bases removed from V and 2 bases from J, the gap between germline ends came to 7 bases. The CDR3 spans 12 residues. Germline lookup yields CDR1 DFQATT and CDR2 SNEGSKA (reference sequence). This CDR3 reads CSAILYTDTQYF. In DNA, the CDR3 is TGCAGTGCTATACTTTACACAGATACGCAGTATTTT.

This chain joins TRBV6-1 and TRBJ2-5; 9 bases are a match to TRBD1. V was pared by 7 bases and J by 4 bases, with 13 bases of the junction left unmatched. The CDR3 sequence is 16 residues long. Germline CDR1 and CDR2: MNHNS and SASEGT. CDR3 DNA sequence: TGTGCCAGCAACCTAGGGACAGGGAGTTTCCTAGAGACCCAGTACTTC. It encodes CASNLGTGSFLETQYF.

This chain uses TRBV20-1 with TRBJ1-2; TRBD1 is a possible D gene (6 bases). V was trimmed by 6 bases and J by 6 bases, leaving 14 bases between them. CDR1 and CDR2 (germline): DFQATT, SNEGSKA (reference sequence). This CDR3 region has 12 residues. The CDR3 nucleotides are TGCAGTGCCTTGCAGGGGAATAATGGCTACACCTTC. This translates into CSALQGNNGYTF.

This chain joins TRBV4-1 and TRBJ2-1; a weak D match, TRBD2 (6 bases). The CDR3 consists of 15 residues. Germline CDR1 reads MGHRA; CDR2 reads YSYEKL. V lost 0 bases, J lost 6 bases, and 12 bases lay in between. This CDR3 is CASSQDLFGGNEQFF. The CDR3, as DNA: TGCGCCAGCAGCCAAGATCTCTTCGGGGGCAATGAGCAGTTCTTC.

The rearrangement uses TRBV13 and TRBJ2-3; D not certain. From germline, CDR1 is PRHDT and CDR2 FYEKMQ (reference sequence). Trimming shortened V by 5 bases and J by 1 base, and 10 bases separated the two germline ends. CDR3 length: 14 amino acids. The CDR3 region is CASSHRVGTDTQYF. For the CDR3, the DNA is TGTGCCAGCAGCCACCGGGTTGGCACAGATACGCAGTATTTT.

The V and J genes are TRBV2 and TRBJ1-5; D unresolved. From germline, CDR1 is SNHLY and CDR2 FYNNEI. V lost 3 bases and J 6 bases, leaving 9 bases between the germline ends. This CDR3 comprises 13 residues. The CDR3 bases are TGTGCCAGCAGTGATCCTCGGAGTCAGCCCCAGCATTTT. This encodes CASSDPRSQPQHF.

This clonotype was picked up many times. The chain combines TRBV13 with TRBJ2-7, with 8 bases aligning to TRBD1. V was clipped by 5 bases and J by 4 bases; unmatched bases: 4. From germline, CDR1 is PRHDT and CDR2 FYEKMQ (reference sequence). The CDR3 has 13 residues. CDR3: CASSTGQGYEQYF. The DNA for the CDR3 is TGTGCCAGCAGCACCGGACAGGGTTACGAGCAGTACTTC. Combining the CDR3 with reference TRBV13 and TRBJ2-7 gives the whole variable domain AAGVIQSPRHLIKEKRETATLKCYPIPRHDTVYWYQQGPGQDPQFLISFYEKMQSDKGSIPDRFSAQQFSDYHSELNMSSLELGDSALYFCASSTGQGYEQYFGPGTRLTVT.

The V call is TRBV5-1, the J call TRBJ2-4, with 10 positions matching TRBD1. The closer fit of TRBJ2-7 to the DNA end suggests the J call may be wrong. Germline V gene lookup returns CDR1 SGHRS and CDR2 YFSETQ. This CDR3 has 15 residues. CDR3 residues: CASSPMGQGIYEQYF. The DNA for the CDR3 is TGCGCCAGCAGCCCCATGGGACAGGGGATCTACGAGCAGTACTTC.

The V and J genes are TRBV20-1 and TRBJ2-4; no firm D call. Trimming stripped 8 bases from V and 0 bases from J, with 14 bases between. The CDR3 sequence is 14 residues long. Germline loops: CDR1 DFQATT, CDR2 SNEGSKA (reference sequence). The CDR3 protein is CSSHGPVAKNIQYF. The CDR3 DNA reads TGCAGTTCTCACGGCCCTGTAGCCAAAAACATTCAGTACTTC.

Only a few counts were recorded for this clonotype. This chain connects TRBV20-1 to TRBJ2-1, with 10 bases fitting TRBD2. The CDR3 runs 14 residues. Germline V gene sequence: CDR1 DFQATT, CDR2 SNEGSKA (reference sequence). The CDR3 spells CSQTSGLRYNEQFF. Written as DNA, the CDR3 is TGCAGCCAGACTAGCGGGCTAAGATACAATGAGCAGTTCTTC.

This clonotype was observed once. A much larger clone lies one base from this, so it may be a read error. The chain couples TRBV3-1 to TRBJ2-1; D may be TRBD1 (6 bases). V was shortened by 5 bases and J by 0 bases, with 11 bases between the two germline ends. This CDR3 spans 15 amino acids. Germline assignment: CDR1 LGHDT and CDR2 YNNKEL (reference sequence). CDR3 sequence reads: CASSSWTASYNEQFF. DNA of the CDR3: TGTGCCAGCAGCTCATGGACAGCCTCCTACAATGAGCAGTTCTTC.

This chain links TRBV24-1 with TRBJ1-4; 11 positions agree with TRBD1. Germline CDR1 is KGHDR and CDR2 is SFDVKD. Losses at the gene ends were 3 bases for V and 8 bases for J; bases not matched to a gene: 4. The CDR3 consists of 15 residues. The CDR3 sequence is CATSDPRTGGEKLFF. The CDR3 DNA follows: TGTGCCACCAGTGATCCCCGGACAGGGGGCGAAAAACTGTTTTTT.